The T cell receptor beta chain under discussion was sequenced for a study of T cell changes during pregnancy in multiple sclerosis. Libraries were prepared by immunoSEQ multiplex PCR; TCRdb keeps only in-frame clonotypes and omits some of them. The data contain roughly 61,000 clones, just under 90% of them singletons. Germline values: CDR1 SGDLS, CDR2 YYNGEE. V trimming: 4 bases; J trimming: 2 bases; junction bases outside the gene matches: 5. The CDR3 sequence is 15 residues long. Here the sequenced sample was peripheral blood, taken in the first trimester of pregnancy. This chain uses TRBV9 with TRBJ1-3, with 8 positions matching TRBD1. The clonotype was recovered from a female donor in good health, enrolled as a control in a pregnancy study. CDR3 nucleotides: TGTGCCAGCAGCCCGACAGGGGCTCCTGGAAACACCATATATTTT. This codes for CASSPTGAPGNTIYF.